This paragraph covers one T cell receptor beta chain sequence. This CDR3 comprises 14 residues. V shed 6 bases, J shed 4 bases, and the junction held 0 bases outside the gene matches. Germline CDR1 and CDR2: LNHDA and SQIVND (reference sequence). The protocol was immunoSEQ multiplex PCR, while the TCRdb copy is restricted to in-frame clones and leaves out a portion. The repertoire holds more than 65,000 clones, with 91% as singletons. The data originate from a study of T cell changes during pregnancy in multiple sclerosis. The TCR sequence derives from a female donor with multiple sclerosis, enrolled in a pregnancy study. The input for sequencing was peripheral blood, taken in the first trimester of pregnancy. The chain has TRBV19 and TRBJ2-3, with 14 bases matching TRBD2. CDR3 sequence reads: CASRTSGRADTQYF. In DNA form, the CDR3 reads TGTGCCAGTAGGACTAGCGGGAGGGCAGATACGCAGTATTTT.